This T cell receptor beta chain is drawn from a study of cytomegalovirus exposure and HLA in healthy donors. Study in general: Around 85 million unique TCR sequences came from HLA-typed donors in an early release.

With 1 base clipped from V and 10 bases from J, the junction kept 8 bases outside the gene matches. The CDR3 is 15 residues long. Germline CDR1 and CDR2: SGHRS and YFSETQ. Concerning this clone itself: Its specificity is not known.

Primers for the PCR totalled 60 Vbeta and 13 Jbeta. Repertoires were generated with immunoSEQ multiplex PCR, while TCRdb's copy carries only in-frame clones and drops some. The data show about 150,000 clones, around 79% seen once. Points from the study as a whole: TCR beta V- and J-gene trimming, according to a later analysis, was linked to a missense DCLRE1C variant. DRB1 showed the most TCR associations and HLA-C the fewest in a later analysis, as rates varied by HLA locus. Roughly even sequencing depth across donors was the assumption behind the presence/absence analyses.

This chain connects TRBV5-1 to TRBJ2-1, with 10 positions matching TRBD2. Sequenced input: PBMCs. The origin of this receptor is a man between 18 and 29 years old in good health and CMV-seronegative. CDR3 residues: CASSLTLAGGGEQFF. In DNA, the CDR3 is TGCGCCAGCAGCTTGACTTTAGCGGGAGGTGGAGAGCAGTTCTTC.